This entry lists 32 T cell receptor beta chains sequenced from one sample in a study of T cell responses to AZD1222 COVID-19 vaccine. Profiling relied on immunoSEQ multiplex PCR, and the TCRdb table lists in-frame clones only, not all of them. The profile shows about 180,000 clones, about nine tenths of them singletons. The input for sequencing was peripheral blood, taken 28 days after the second AZD1222 dose. Source of these receptors: an adult who received the AZD1222 COVID-19 vaccine.

The rearrangement uses TRBV6-6 and TRBJ2-3; D is possibly TRBD2 (7 bases). The CDR3 sequence is 15 residues long. Germline assignment: CDR1 MNHNY and CDR2 SVGAGI (reference sequence). The ends were cut back, 2 bases at V and 9 bases at J, with 18 bases in the middle. The CDR3 DNA is TGTGCCAGCAGTTACGGGGGGGCGGCAGAACAGACGCAGTATTTT. Translation: CASSYGGAAEQTQYF.

This chain uses TRBV4-2 with TRBJ1-6; D gene uncertain. Germline V lookup: CDR1 LGHNA, CDR2 YNFKEQ. Trimming stripped 0 bases from V and 8 bases from J, with 5 bases between. The CDR3 is 13 amino acids. In DNA, the CDR3 is TGTGCCAGCAGCCAAGAAGCGGATTCACCCCTCCACTTT. It is translated as CASSQEADSPLHF.

This chain links TRBV2 with TRBJ1-5, with D perhaps TRBD1 (5 bases). The V gene's germline CDR1 is SNHLY and CDR2 FYNNEI. V lost 7 bases, J lost 1 base, and 17 bases lay in between. The CDR3 has 16 residues. CDR3 DNA sequence: TGTGCCAGCAACCCCGCGGGGGAGAGGAGCAATCAGCCCCAGCATTTT. Translated: CASNPAGERSNQPQHF. Looking up the rest from reference TRBV2 and TRBJ1-5 gives the full variable domain: EPEVTQTPSHQVTQMGQEVILRCVPISNHLYFYWYRQILGQKVEFLVSFYNNEISEKSEIFDDQFSVERPDGSNFTLKIRSTKLEDSAMYFCASNPAGERSNQPQHFGDGTRLSIL.

J is TRBJ2-2 and V is TRBV12-5, with D possibly matching TRBD2 (6 bases). Trimming stripped 3 bases from V and 0 bases from J, with 8 bases between. In germline, CDR1 is LGHNT, CDR2 FRNRAP. There are 15 residues in the CDR3. The CDR3 bases are TGTGCTAGTGGTTTCGGGACTTCGAACACCGGGGAGCTGTTTTTT. Translating gives CASGFGTSNTGELFF.

V gene TRBV5-4 combines with J gene TRBJ1-6, with a possible D match to TRBD1 (5 bases). V dropped 4 bases and J dropped 12 bases, with 14 bases sitting between them. Germline V gene sequence: CDR1 SGHNT, CDR2 YYREEE (reference sequence). This CDR3 has 13 amino acids. CDR3 in DNA: TGTGCCAGCAGCCTTGGACATCAGCGACCCCTCCACTTT. Residues: CASSLGHQRPLHF. The full variable domain, its missing parts supplied by reference TRBV5-4 and TRBJ1-6, is ETGVTQSPTHLIKTRGQQVTLRCSSQSGHNTVSWYQQALGQGPQFIFQYYREEENGRGNFPPRFSGLQFPNYSSELNVNALELDDSALYLCASSLGHQRPLHFGNGTRLTVT.

The chain combines TRBV10-3 with TRBJ2-5; D tentatively reads TRBD1 or TRBD2 (5 bases each). Germline CDR1 ENHRY, CDR2 SYGVKD. The ends were cut back, 8 bases at V and 1 base at J, with 11 bases in the middle. The CDR3 extends over 13 amino acids. CDR3 DNA: TGTGCCATCTCGAATGGGGGCCAAGAGACCCAGTACTTC. This encodes CAISNGGQETQYF.

The rearrangement uses TRBV7-9 and TRBJ1-2; TRBD1 aligns across 7 bases. The germline V gene encodes CDR1 SEHNR and CDR2 FQNEAQ (reference sequence). J was trimmed by 7 bases and V by 0 bases; bases with no gene match: 5. The CDR3 is made up of 14 amino acids. This CDR3 is CASSLAQGEGGYTF. The CDR3 bases are TGTGCCAGCAGCTTAGCCCAGGGGGAGGGTGGCTACACCTTC.

This clone was observed many times. The chain links TRBV4-2 to TRBJ2-1; 14 positions match TRBD2. CDR1 LGHNA and CDR2 YNFKEQ come from the germline V gene. V lost 3 bases and J lost 4; bases outside the gene matches: 8. CDR3 length: 18 residues. CDR3 residues: CASSQEGTSGGPYNEQFF. CDR3 bases: TGTGCCAGCAGCCAGGAAGGGACTAGCGGGGGTCCATACAATGAGCAGTTCTTC.

The V gene is TRBV27, the J gene TRBJ2-7, with D hard to call. Trimming took off 6 bases at V and 3 bases at J, with 6 bases between the two ends. Germline-derived CDR1 and CDR2 are MNHEY and SMNVEV (reference sequence). The CDR3 sequence is 11 residues long. The CDR3 DNA reads as TGTGCCAGCAGCTGGCGCTACGAGCAGTACTTC. It encodes CASSWRYEQYF.

This chain connects TRBV6-5 to TRBJ1-2, with TRBD1 as a possible D gene (6 bases). This CDR3 is built from 15 residues. Germline lookup yields CDR1 MNHEY and CDR2 SVGAGI. Trimming took off 5 bases at V and 1 base at J, with 14 bases between the two ends. CDR3: CASSTKQGINYGYTF. The CDR3 nucleotides are TGTGCCAGCAGTACAAAACAGGGAATTAACTATGGCTACACCTTC.

J is TRBJ2-1 and V is TRBV9; a weak D match, TRBD1 (6 bases). Deletions cut 0 bases from V and 0 bases from J, with 10 bases between. The germline CDR1 and CDR2 sequences are SGDLS and YYNGEE. This CDR3 is 16 amino acids long. The CDR3 protein is CASSVAGQSSYNEQFF. The CDR3 DNA reads as TGTGCCAGCAGCGTAGCTGGACAGAGCTCCTACAATGAGCAGTTCTTC.

This clone appeared a few times. The chain recombines TRBV11-3 with TRBJ2-2; possibly TRBD1 for D (5 bases). Per germline, CDR1 SGHNT and CDR2 YENEEA. V was clipped by 4 bases and J by 1 base, with 13 bases between them. The CDR3 consists of 16 residues. CDR3 sequence (DNA): TGTGCCAGCAGCTCGCCGGTGGGGCGGAACACCGGGGAGCTGTTTTTT. The encoded protein is CASSSPVGRNTGELFF. Supplemented by reference TRBV11-3 and TRBJ2-2, the full variable domain reads EAGVVQSPRYKIIEKKQPVAFWCNPISGHNTLYWYLQNLGQGPELLIRYENEEAVDDSQLPKDRFSAERLKGVDSTLKIQPAELGDSAVYLCASSSPVGRNTGELFFGEGSRLTVL.

This chain links TRBV4-1 with TRBJ1-1, with 7 nucleotides matching TRBD1. V dropped 3 bases and J dropped 1; count of bases not matched to a gene: 20. The CDR3 loop spans 20 amino acids. CDR1 and CDR2 from the germline V gene are MGHRA and YSYEKL. The CDR3 spells CASSHRQGDGSGRKNTEAFF. The CDR3 DNA reads TGCGCCAGCAGCCACCGACAGGGTGACGGGTCGGGGAGGAAGAACACTGAAGCTTTCTTT.

The gene calls are TRBV12-3 or TRBV12-4 and TRBJ1-5, with D maybe TRBD1 (6 bases). With 5 bases removed from V and 10 bases from J, the gap between germline ends came to 15 bases. The length of the CDR3 is 13 residues. As DNA, the CDR3 is TGTGCCAGCAGTCCCGGACAGTTCGGTCCCCAGCATTTT. Translation: CASSPGQFGPQHF.

CDR3: CASTAGPLNTEAFF. The CDR3 DNA follows: TGTGCCAGCACCGCGGGACCGTTGAACACTGAAGCTTTCTTT. The chain joins TRBV25-1 to TRBJ1-1; tentative D call: TRBD1 (5 bases). Germline CDR1 and CDR2: MGHDK and SYGVNS. CDR3 size: 14 residues. The germline V and J ends were trimmed by 7 bases and 0 bases, with 12 bases remaining between them. Full variable domain (rest looked up from reference TRBV25-1 and TRBJ1-1): EADIYQTPRYLVIGTGKKITLECSQTMGHDKMYWYQQDPGMELHLIHYSYGVNSTEKGDLSSESTVSRIRTEHFPLTLESARPSHTSQYLCASTAGPLNTEAFFGQGTRLTVV.

The chain has TRBV3-1 (or the pseudogene TRBV3-2) and TRBJ1-5; maybe TRBD1 (6 bases). Trimming removed 4 bases from V and 6 bases from J, with 16 bases in between. There are 15 residues in the CDR3. Germline CDR1 and CDR2: LGHDT and YNNKEL (reference sequence). The CDR3 here is CASSPSTGSGQPQHF. The CDR3 bases are TGTGCCAGCAGCCCATCGACAGGTTCCGGTCAGCCCCAGCATTTT.

The chain employs TRBV24-1 and TRBJ2-3, with 8 bases lining up with TRBD1. V trimming: 4 bases; J trimming: 2 bases; junction bases outside the gene matches: 7. Germline V lookup: CDR1 KGHDR, CDR2 SFDVKD. CDR3 size: 16 residues. Here the CDR3 reads CATSDYGQGLTDTQYF. CDR3 sequence (DNA): TGTGCCACCAGTGACTACGGACAGGGCCTCACAGATACGCAGTATTTT.

V and J are TRBV9 and TRBJ1-2, with a tentative D call TRBD1 (5 bases). V was trimmed by 0 bases and J by 1 base, leaving 13 bases between them. The length of the CDR3 is 16 residues. The V gene's germline CDR1 is SGDLS and CDR2 YYNGEE. CDR3: CASSVATAPLNYGYTF. The CDR3 bases are TGTGCCAGCAGCGTAGCGACAGCTCCTCTTAACTATGGCTACACCTTC.

This rearrangement joins TRBV4-1 to TRBJ2-7; TRBD1 agrees at 7 bases. This CDR3 comprises 12 residues. Per the germline V gene, CDR1 is MGHRA and CDR2 is YSYEKL. After removal of 4 bases from V and 7 bases from J, the junction contained 4 bases not matched to a gene. The CDR3 here is CASSLTGKEQYF. CDR3 nucleotide sequence: TGCGCCAGCAGCCTGACAGGGAAAGAGCAGTACTTC.

The genes are TRBV3-1 (or the pseudogene TRBV3-2) and TRBJ1-1; D remains unclear. V was pared by 4 bases and J by 1 base, with 7 bases between. Germline V gives CDR1 LGHDT, CDR2 YNNKEL (reference sequence). The CDR3 runs 13 residues. CDR3 DNA: TGTGCCAGCAGCCGACGGAGGAACACTGAAGCTTTCTTT. It yields the protein CASSRRRNTEAFF.

In this sample, this clone turned up once. The V gene is TRBV27, the J gene TRBJ1-4; D is ambiguous. CDR1 MNHEY and CDR2 SMNVEV come from the germline V gene (reference sequence). With 6 bases removed from V and 0 bases from J, the gap between germline ends came to 11 bases. This CDR3 is 15 amino acids long. The CDR3 reads CASSPQAATNEKLFF. The DNA of the CDR3 is TGTGCCAGCAGCCCCCAGGCTGCAACTAATGAAAAACTGTTTTTT.

This clone was seen just once. J is TRBJ1-4 and V is TRBV11-2; D call uncertain. CDR3 length: 14 amino acids. From germline, CDR1 is SGHAT and CDR2 FQNNGV. The V gene lost 1 base and the J gene lost 8 bases, with 11 bases spanning the gap. The CDR3 protein is CASSLGIGREKLFF. DNA of the CDR3: TGTGCCAGCAGCTTAGGTATAGGTAGAGAAAAACTGTTTTTT.

V gene TRBV29-1 combines with J gene TRBJ1-1, with a possible D match to TRBD1 (5 bases). Germline-derived CDR1 and CDR2 are SQVTM and ANQGSEA. The length of the CDR3 is 13 residues. The V gene lost 5 bases and the J gene lost 3 bases, with 13 bases spanning the gap. The CDR3, as DNA: TGCAGCGTTCAGTGGGGGGTTGACACTGAAGCTTTCTTT. It yields the protein CSVQWGVDTEAFF.

V is TRBV2 and J is TRBJ2-4; D may be TRBD1 or TRBD2 (5 bases each). Trimming pared 0 bases from V and 3 bases from J, leaving 15 bases between. This CDR3 has 17 residues. Germline V CDR1 and CDR2: SNHLY, FYNNEI. The CDR3 sequence is CASSEAGTFGGKNIQYF. The CDR3 DNA reads as TGTGCCAGCAGTGAAGCTGGGACCTTTGGTGGCAAAAACATTCAGTACTTC. Drawing the rest from reference TRBV2 and TRBJ2-4, the complete variable domain is EPEVTQTPSHQVTQMGQEVILRCVPISNHLYFYWYRQILGQKVEFLVSFYNNEISEKSEIFDDQFSVERPDGSNFTLKIRSTKLEDSAMYFCASSEAGTFGGKNIQYFGAGTRLSVL.

This sequence joins TRBV29-1 and TRBJ1-2; 7 positions agree with TRBD1. V was pared by 7 bases and J by 4 bases, with 15 bases of the junction left unmatched. The germline V gene encodes CDR1 SQVTM and CDR2 ANQGSEA. This CDR3 contains 15 residues. The CDR3 DNA sequence: TGCAGCGCAGGTCCGACAGGGTCTGGGGGCTATGGCTACACCTTC. Translated, it gives CSAGPTGSGGYGYTF.

This chain connects TRBV10-1 to TRBJ1-2; TRBD1 agrees at 12 bases. Per the germline V gene, CDR1 is WNHNN and CDR2 is SYGVQD (reference sequence). This CDR3 region has 19 residues. V lost 10 bases and J lost 4; bases outside the gene matches: 22. DNA of the CDR3: TGCGCCAAAATCGGGACAGGGGGCGAGAATCTGATAATAGGCTATGGCTACACCTTC. Translated, it gives CAKIGTGGENLIIGYGYTF.

This clone has only one observation. The chain links TRBV29-1 to TRBJ2-1; possibly TRBD1 for D (5 bases). The CDR3 is 12 amino acids. Germline-derived CDR1 and CDR2 are SQVTM and ANQGSEA. V was cut by 3 bases and J by 4 bases, with 7 bases left in between. The CDR3: CSVDQGYNEQFF. The CDR3 nucleotides are TGCAGCGTTGATCAGGGTTACAATGAGCAGTTCTTC.

This clone was seen a single time. V gene TRBV5-4 combines with J gene TRBJ1-6; tentative D call: TRBD1 (6 bases). The CDR3 sequence is 15 residues long. Per the germline V gene, CDR1 is SGHNT and CDR2 is YYREEE (reference sequence). Trimming left V 2 bases short and J 6 bases short, with 12 bases between. The CDR3 loop is CASSFRQAVNSPLHF. The CDR3 DNA reads TGTGCCAGCAGCTTCAGACAGGCAGTTAATTCACCCCTCCACTTT.

The chain recombines TRBV19 with TRBJ1-1, with unresolved D. Trimming took off 5 bases at V and 0 bases at J, with 10 bases between the two ends. In germline, CDR1 is LNHDA, CDR2 SQIVND (reference sequence). The CDR3 contains 14 residues. The CDR3 loop reads CASSWAGLNTEAFF. The CDR3 DNA reads as TGTGCCAGTAGTTGGGCAGGATTGAACACTGAAGCTTTCTTT.

The chain joins TRBV5-1 to TRBJ2-7, with 7 bases that match TRBD1. Per the germline V gene, CDR1 is SGHRS and CDR2 is YFSETQ. The CDR3 has 14 amino acids. Germline trimming cut 4 bases from V and 4 bases from J; bases unmatched to any gene: 8. CDR3 DNA: TGCGCCAGCAGCAACGGACAGGATCCATACGAGCAGTACTTC. It yields the protein CASSNGQDPYEQYF.

There are a few counts of this clone. The chain joins TRBV11-2 to TRBJ1-4; TRBD1 is a possible D gene (6 bases). The CDR3 loop spans 15 amino acids. With 5 bases removed from V and 4 bases from J, the gap between germline ends came to 14 bases. CDR1 and CDR2 from the germline V gene are SGHAT and FQNNGV. This CDR3 is CASSPSGRGNEKLFF. The CDR3, as DNA: TGTGCCAGCAGCCCCTCTGGCAGGGGTAATGAAAAACTGTTTTTT.

V usage is TRBV13 and J usage is TRBJ2-2, with 14 bases fitting TRBD2. The J segment lost 3 bases and the V segment lost 4 bases, leaving 4 bases of the junction unmatched. The length of the CDR3 is 17 residues. Germline V CDR1 and CDR2: PRHDT, FYEKMQ (reference sequence). The CDR3: CASSSSGLAGDTGELFF. CDR3 bases: TGTGCCAGCAGCTCGTCGGGACTAGCGGGGGACACCGGGGAGCTGTTTTTT. Full variable domain (missing parts from reference TRBV13 and TRBJ2-2): AAGVIQSPRHLIKEKRETATLKCYPIPRHDTVYWYQQGPGQDPQFLISFYEKMQSDKGSIPDRFSAQQFSDYHSELNMSSLELGDSALYFCASSSSGLAGDTGELFFGEGSRLTVL.